This T cell receptor (beta chain) was captured in a study of CD8+ T cells in alopecia areata. The treatment here: oral pan-JAK inhibitor, 5-10 mg twice daily. This clone was detected once. Trimming stripped 0 bases from V and 5 bases from J, with 9 bases between. Germline CDR1 SGHDT, CDR2 YYEEEE. CDR3 length: 14 residues. Extracted RNA was reverse transcribed into cDNA, the sequencing template. Some clones are missing from TCRdb's copy, which holds only in-frame ones; the method was immunoSEQ multiplex PCR. The table lists fewer than 150,000 clones, roughly 80% of them singletons. The chain has TRBV5-6 and TRBJ1-5; the D is unclear. This TCR derives from a human donor with alopecia areata. The sample was CD8+ T cells sorted from blood, taken at week 4, from a patient treated with tofacitinib. The CDR3 reads CASSLDGNYQPQHF. The DNA of the CDR3 is TGTGCCAGCAGCTTGGACGGGAACTATCAGCCCCAGCATTTT.